One and the same sample provided the 14 T cell receptor beta chains below, sequenced in a study of blood T cell repertoires in COVID-19. Sequencing used immunoSEQ multiplex PCR; TCRdb keeps in-frame clones, though not all of them. This table has hundreds of thousands of clones, more than 70% appearing once. Sequenced material: PBMCs or T cells enriched from blood (not recorded which). The receptors shown here come from a woman aged 18-29 years who had been exposed to COVID-19.

This chain joins TRBV7-8 and TRBJ1-1, with 7 bases aligning to TRBD1. Germline-derived CDR1 and CDR2 are SGHVS and FQNEAQ. The CDR3 spans 16 residues. The ends lost 3 bases at V and 11 bases at J; junction bases unmatched: 18. DNA of the CDR3: TGTGCCAGCAGCTTGGGCCCCCGGGACAGCGGGTTGCGGGCTTTCTTT. This codes for CASSLGPRDSGLRAFF.

The chain couples TRBV3-1 (or the pseudogene TRBV3-2) to TRBJ2-1; the match to TRBD2 covers 10 bases. The junction had 5 bases not matched to a gene; V was cut back by 1 base and J by 5 bases. The CDR3 spans 16 residues. Germline CDR1 LGHDT, CDR2 YNNKEL (reference sequence). The chain's CDR3 is CASSQAGTSVNNEQFF. As DNA, the CDR3 is TGTGCCAGCAGCCAAGCCGGGACTAGCGTAAACAATGAGCAGTTCTTC.

The chain carries TRBV11-3 and TRBJ2-1; 14 bases fit TRBD2. With V trimmed by 5 bases and J by 5 bases, 11 bases remained unmatched. This CDR3 contains 18 residues. The germline V gene encodes CDR1 SGHNT and CDR2 YENEEA. CDR3 in DNA: TGTGCCAGCAGCCGAGGCACCGGGACTAGCGGGAGCGACAATGAGCAGTTCTTC. It is translated as CASSRGTGTSGSDNEQFF. The whole variable domain, remainder taken from reference TRBV11-3 and TRBJ2-1, is EAGVVQSPRYKIIEKKQPVAFWCNPISGHNTLYWYLQNLGQGPELLIRYENEEAVDDSQLPKDRFSAERLKGVDSTLKIQPAELGDSAVYLCASSRGTGTSGSDNEQFFGPGTRLTVL.

This chain uses TRBV9 with TRBJ2-1; the match to TRBD2 covers 8 bases. Germline values: CDR1 SGDLS, CDR2 YYNGEE. The CDR3 has 16 residues. V lost 3 bases, J lost 3 bases, and 8 bases stayed unmatched. The CDR3 here is CASSGNRGGVYNEQFF. CDR3 coding DNA: TGTGCCAGCAGCGGAAACCGGGGGGGCGTCTACAATGAGCAGTTCTTC.

The chain has TRBV10-3 and TRBJ1-2, with 7 nucleotides matching TRBD1. Germline V gene lookup returns CDR1 ENHRY and CDR2 SYGVKD. V dropped 6 bases and J dropped 4; count of bases not matched to a gene: 5. The CDR3 totals 13 residues. DNA of the CDR3: TGTGCCATCAGGGGGGACAGTTCCTATGGCTACACCTTC. It yields the protein CAIRGDSSYGYTF.

The gene calls are TRBV5-5 and TRBJ1-2; D perhaps matches TRBD1 (6 bases). V was cut by 3 bases and J by 4 bases, with 13 bases left in between. Germline V gives CDR1 SGHKS, CDR2 YYEKEE (reference sequence). There are 14 residues in the CDR3. CDR3: CASSSNRVGYGYTF. The CDR3 nucleotides read TGTGCCAGCAGCTCAAACAGGGTCGGCTATGGCTACACCTTC.

This rearrangement joins TRBV9 to TRBJ1-4, with D maybe TRBD1 (6 bases). This CDR3 has 14 residues. Per germline, CDR1 SGDLS and CDR2 YYNGEE. The V end lost 2 bases, the J end lost 8 bases, and 13 bases lay between the germline ends. The CDR3 protein is CASSVPGVGEKLFF. Here the CDR3 DNA reads TGTGCCAGCAGCGTCCCAGGGGTAGGGGAAAAACTGTTTTTT.

This rearrangement joins TRBV18 to TRBJ1-2; 7 positions match TRBD1. The CDR3 contains 16 residues. V lost 2 bases and J lost 4; bases outside the gene matches: 10. Germline V lookup: CDR1 KGHSH, CDR2 LQKENI. This chain's CDR3 is CASSPDILQGRYGYTF. Written as DNA, the CDR3 is TGTGCCAGCTCACCAGACATTTTACAGGGGCGCTATGGCTACACCTTC.

The rearrangement uses TRBV29-1 and TRBJ1-2; 9 bases fit TRBD1. The J segment lost 2 bases and the V segment lost 6 bases, leaving 4 bases of the junction unmatched. Germline loops: CDR1 SQVTM, CDR2 ANQGSEA. The CDR3 covers 13 residues. CDR3 protein: CSVGQGINYGYTF. The DNA of the CDR3 is TGCAGCGTCGGACAGGGGATAAACTATGGCTACACCTTC.

The chain is built from TRBV6-5 and TRBJ2-7, with TRBD2 matching 7 bases. Trimming cost V 7 bases and J 2 bases; bases outside gene matches: 11. The CDR3 covers 15 residues. CDR1 and CDR2 (germline): MNHEY, SVGAGI. The CDR3 DNA reads TGTGCCAGCATCTTAACGGGGCTAGCGGCCTACGAGCAGTACTTC. Amino acids: CASILTGLAAYEQYF.

The chain employs TRBV3-1 (or the pseudogene TRBV3-2) and TRBJ2-1; 14 nucleotides agree with TRBD2. The germline gives CDR1 LGHDT, CDR2 YNNKEL (reference sequence). V trimming: 5 bases; J trimming: 0 bases; junction bases outside the gene matches: 6. CDR3 length: 18 residues. This CDR3 reads CASSWGLAGENSYNEQFF. CDR3 DNA: TGTGCCAGCAGCTGGGGACTAGCGGGAGAGAACTCCTACAATGAGCAGTTCTTC.

The genes are TRBV27 and TRBJ1-3; D is possibly TRBD1 (5 bases). Between the trimmed V and J ends, which lost 3 bases and 2 bases, there was a span of 11 bases. Germline V CDR1 and CDR2: MNHEY, SMNVEV (reference sequence). This CDR3 is 15 amino acids long. CDR3 amino acids: CASSLSGWAGNTIYF. The CDR3 DNA reads as TGTGCCAGCAGTTTGTCAGGGTGGGCTGGAAACACCATATATTTT.

This clone was seen only a few times. For the CDR3, the DNA is TGTGCCAGCAGGAGGGACAGAAGTAATGAAAAACTGTTTTTT. It is translated as CASRRDRSNEKLFF. The chain is built from TRBV2 and TRBJ1-4, with TRBD1 identical over 7 bases. The length of the CDR3 is 14 residues. From germline, CDR1 is SNHLY and CDR2 FYNNEI. J lost 4 bases, V lost 6 bases, and 5 bases had no gene match.

This CDR3 reads CASSSGYGELFF. CDR3 coding DNA: TGTGCCAGCAGTTCAGGGTACGGGGAGCTGTTTTTT. This sequence joins TRBV6-5 and TRBJ2-2; D is perhaps TRBD1 (5 bases). The CDR3 contains 12 residues. Between the trimmed V and J ends, which lost 4 bases and 7 bases, there was a span of 7 bases. The V gene's germline CDR1 is MNHEY and CDR2 SVGAGI.